The clone carrying this T cell receptor (beta chain) was counted between two and nine times. The antigen is undetermined. This specimen comes from a study of T-cell reconstitution after alpha-beta-depleted transplantation in children. Researchers prepared the TCRbeta library using unique molecular identifiers, the study reports. TCRdb ran MiXCR on the PCR reads and lists one entry per CDR3 protein. The sample has 450,000 to 600,000 distinct CDR3 sequences; roughly 13% are singletons. V was clipped by 4 bases and J by 9 bases, with 19 bases between them. CDR3 length: 15 amino acids. Germline V gives CDR1 LGHDT, CDR2 YNNKEL (reference sequence). Whole-study results and caveats: There were some patients whose high TCRbeta diversity at day 60 came from surviving recipient T cells and thymic progenitors. Approximately two months post-transplant, alpha-beta T cells reportedly originated from several hundred expanded graft clones.

The chain carries TRBV3-1 and TRBJ2-1; D is possibly TRBD2 (5 bases). The receptor comes from a male patient between 10 and 17 years old who had a stem cell transplant for acute myeloid leukemia, so the T cells may come from the graft donor. This specimen was PBMCs, mostly from graft donor cells, taken 360 days after TCRalphabeta/CD19-depleted stem cell transplant. The chain's CDR3 is CASSLLDWPSGEQFF. CDR3 DNA: TGTGCCAGCAGCCTCCTGGACTGGCCCTCCGGTGAGCAGTTCTTC.